The rows below give T cell receptor beta chains drawn from one sample of a study of long-term antiretroviral therapy in people with HIV. Assay: immunoSEQ multiplex PCR; the TCRdb copy retains only in-frame clones and omits some. The sample lists 32,000 or so clones; 65% to 80% were seen once. Sequenced here: unsorted PBMCs, sampled 2 years after starting antiretroviral therapy. The source of these receptors is a woman between 50 and 59 years old with HIV. Each CDR3 is given with its conserved first and last residue. The order of the fields is J gene, V gene, CDR3 length, D gene, clone size, CDR3 protein, CDR3 DNA. D genes are given only for firm matches. Only part of the rows carry a size: once, few, many, or a class if the clone is expanded.

TRBJ1-1 TRBV11-2 15 TRBD1 - CASSDLTGRGTEAFF TGTGCCAGCAGCGACCTGACAGGGCGAGGAACTGAAGCTTTCTTT
TRBJ2-3 TRBV6-1 15 - - CASRSASWNIDTQYF TGTGCCAGCAGGTCGGCCTCGTGGAATATAGATACGCAGTATTTT
TRBJ1-5 TRBV7-3 13 - - CASSSSWGQPQHF TGTGCCAGCAGCTCCAGCTGGGGACAGCCCCAGCATTTT
TRBJ1-5 TRBV30 15 TRBD1 - CAWSTWGQGIQPQHF TGTGCCTGGAGTACCTGGGGACAGGGGATTCAGCCCCAGCATTTT
TRBJ1-1 TRBV19 15 TRBD1 - CASSIEGQRDTEAFF TGTGCCAGTAGTATAGAGGGACAGAGAGACACTGAAGCTTTCTTT
TRBJ1-2 TRBV20-1 11 - - CSVPGDGGYTF TGCAGTGTCCCGGGGGACGGTGGCTACACCTTC
TRBJ1-3 TRBV11-3 13 - - CASSASSGNTIYF TGTGCCAGCAGCGCGAGCTCTGGAAACACCATATATTTT
TRBJ2-5 TRBV4-2 16 TRBD1 - CASSQGGQGATETQYF TGTGCCAGCAGCCAAGGGGGACAGGGGGCCACAGAGACCCAGTACTTC
TRBJ2-7 TRBV28 17 TRBD1 - CASSLNPRDRGTYEQYF TGTGCCAGCAGTTTAAACCCCCGAGACAGGGGTACCTACGAGCAGTACTTC
TRBJ2-5 TRBV9 14 - - CASSVDPGEKTQYF TGTGCCAGCAGCGTAGATCCAGGGGAGAAGACCCAGTACTTC
TRBJ2-3 TRBV4-2 20 TRBD2 - CASSQGVRTSGGSFADTQYF TGTGCCAGCAGCCAAGGAGTTAGGACTAGCGGGGGGTCCTTTGCAGATACGCAGTATTTT
TRBJ2-5 TRBV11-2 15 - - CASSNPGQGTETQYF TGTGCCAGCAGCAATCCCGGGCAGGGGACAGAGACCCAGTACTTC
TRBJ2-5 TRBV5-1 16 - - CASSLTQPVYQETQYF TGCGCCAGCAGCTTGACCCAGCCCGTGTACCAAGAGACCCAGTACTTC
TRBJ1-3 TRBV30 13 - - CAWMPTARNTIYF TGTGCCTGGATGCCGACAGCTCGAAACACCATATATTTT
TRBJ2-5 TRBV5-6 16 TRBD2 - CASSLDSGGAVETQYF TGTGCCAGCAGCTTGGACAGCGGGGGGGCTGTCGAGACCCAGTACTTC
TRBJ1-4 TRBV14 15 TRBD1 - CASSQEGTGRAKLFF TGTGCCAGCAGCCAAGAAGGGACAGGGAGGGCAAAACTGTTTTTT
TRBJ1-2 TRBV30 13 - - CAWSARVGGVYTF TGTGCCTGGAGTGCGAGGGTTGGAGGGGTCTACACCTTC
TRBJ1-6 TRBV5-4 15 - few CASSLGVDYNSPLHF TGTGCCAGCAGCTTGGGTGTGGACTATAATTCACCCCTCCACTTT
TRBJ2-7 TRBV5-4 13 TRBD1 - CASSSDRGYEQYF TGTGCCAGCAGTTCGGACAGGGGGTACGAGCAGTACTTC
TRBJ1-3 TRBV12-5 12 - - CASLGAGNTIYF TGTGCTAGTCTTGGTGCTGGAAACACCATATATTTT
TRBJ2-1 TRBV11-2 19 TRBD2 - CASSLDRFLAGAYNNEQFF TGTGCCAGCAGCTTAGATAGGTTCCTAGCGGGGGCCTACAACAATGAGCAGTTCTTC
TRBJ2-5 TRBV5-1 11 TRBD1 - CASPRGETQYF TGCGCCAGCCCCAGGGGGGAGACCCAGTACTTC
TRBJ2-3 TRBV5-4 13 - - CASSLSLAGTQYF TGTGCCAGCAGCTTGTCTCTCGCCGGTACGCAGTATTTT
TRBJ2-3 TRBV4-2 15 - - CASSQEGVNTDTQYF TGTGCCAGCAGCCAAGAAGGGGTAAACACAGATACGCAGTATTTT
TRBJ2-7 TRBV7-9 14 - few CASSLAARRIEQYF TGTGCCAGCAGCTTAGCCGCACGGCGGATCGAGCAGTACTTC
TRBJ2-5 TRBV2 15 TRBD2 - CASSAASGFQETQYF TGTGCCAGCAGTGCGGCTAGCGGATTTCAAGAGACCCAGTACTTC
TRBJ1-2 TRBV5-1 11 - few CASSSGDGYTF TGCGCCAGCTCCTCCGGGGACGGCTACACCTTC
TRBJ1-3 TRBV6-5 15 TRBD1 - CASILRGPSGNTIYF TGTGCCAGCATTTTGAGGGGGCCTTCTGGAAACACCATATATTTT